This TCR beta chain was observed in a study of blood T cell repertoires in COVID-19. CDR3 size: 14 residues. Trimming took 8 bases from V and 3 from J, leaving 13 bases between them. Germline assignment: CDR1 MNHEY and CDR2 SVGAGI. Original data processing: It was from reference gene primer amplification that nucleated cell counts were estimated. This table comes from immunoSEQ multiplex PCR, and its TCRdb copy is limited to in-frame clones, with some not included. V, J and clone size are taken as reported in that table, and D and trimming were inferred from the DNA itself. This sample yields 100,000 to 150,000 clones, of which almost 70% are seen a single time; approximately 2.3% belongs to the top ten.

The sequenced sample was peripheral blood. This sequence was found in a woman between 65 and 79 years old with acute or convalescent COVID-19. The chain couples TRBV6-5 to TRBJ2-2; a weak D match, TRBD2 (6 bases). The CDR3 nucleotides read TGTGCCAGCTCCCGGGGAGGATACACCGGGGAGCTGTTTTTT. Encoded protein: CASSRGGYTGELFF.